This T cell receptor beta chain is drawn from a study of blood T cell repertoires in COVID-19. At the level of the study: Material from acute and convalescent COVID-19 was sourced from the United States, Italy and Spain. From T cells, B-cell-depleted T cells, or PBMCs came the material, which was cDNA or gDNA.

In the original analysis: Nucleated cell counts were estimated from reference gene primer amplification. Libraries were prepared by immunoSEQ multiplex PCR; TCRdb keeps only in-frame clonotypes and omits some of them. Clone size and V and J calls were adopted from that table, with D and trimming inferred from the DNA. The table includes under 200,000 clones, 80% to 85% detected once. The germline CDR1 and CDR2 sequences are SQVTM and ANQGSEA. V lost 5 bases, J lost 3 bases, and 5 bases lay in between. The CDR3 covers 11 residues. The sequenced sample was peripheral blood. The rearrangement links TRBV29-1 to TRBJ1-3; no clear D gene. This receptor was identified in a man in his sixties or seventies with active or convalescent COVID-19. CDR3 sequence reads: CSVRDGNTIYF. The CDR3 nucleotides read TGCAGCGTTCGGGATGGAAACACCATATATTTT.